The TCR beta chain under discussion was sequenced for a study of cytomegalovirus exposure and HLA in healthy donors. In the PCR, 60 Vbeta and 13 Jbeta primers were used. Clones were sequenced by immunoSEQ multiplex PCR, and TCRdb holds only the in-frame ones, with some missing. The repertoire holds about 270,000 clones, roughly 70% seen once, with around 2% in the top ten. About this clone: Its antigen is unknown.

CDR1 is MNHEY and CDR2 is SVGAGI in the germline V gene. V was clipped by 6 bases and J by 7 bases, with 13 bases between them. The CDR3 is made up of 14 amino acids. Study-level findings and limits: The records held CMV serostatus as the only immune exposure information.

The TCR comes from a female donor in good health and CMV-seronegative. The chain employs TRBV6-5 and TRBJ1-6; maybe TRBD1 (5 bases). Sequenced: PBMCs. CDR3 sequence: CASSIDRWNSPLHF. The DNA for the CDR3 is TGTGCCAGCAGCATTGACAGATGGAATTCACCCCTCCACTTT.